Each of the 19 T cell receptor beta chains below was sequenced from the same sample in a study of cytomegalovirus exposure and HLA in healthy donors. Clones were read by immunoSEQ multiplex PCR, and TCRdb kept only the in-frame ones, dropping some. The table lists over 85,000 clones, over 85% of them singletons. The sample comprised PBMCs. The receptors shown here come from a woman aged 18-35 years in good health and CMV-seronegative.

The V and J genes are TRBV7-9 and TRBJ2-7, with 8 bases aligning to TRBD1. The germline CDR1 and CDR2 sequences are SEHNR and FQNEAQ (reference sequence). The CDR3 sequence is 16 residues long. V dropped 0 bases and J dropped 3; count of bases not matched to a gene: 7. CDR3 amino acids: CASSLARQGLVYEQYF. In DNA form, the CDR3 reads TGTGCCAGCAGCTTAGCGCGACAGGGGCTTGTCTACGAGCAGTACTTC.

The J gene is TRBJ2-7, the V gene TRBV7-3, with D maybe TRBD1 (5 bases). The CDR3 is 13 amino acids. V was shortened by 5 bases and J by 3 bases, with 11 bases between the two germline ends. Germline assignment: CDR1 SGHTA and CDR2 FQGTGA. The CDR3 protein is CASSQGRDYEQYF. DNA for the CDR3: TGTGCCAGCAGCCAGGGAAGGGACTACGAGCAGTACTTC.

The V and J genes are TRBV27 and TRBJ2-7; TRBD2 matches 9 bases. CDR3 size: 14 residues. Germline V gene data show CDR1 as MNHEY and CDR2 as SMNVEV (reference sequence). The trim removed 3 bases at V and 3 bases at J, leaving 3 bases unmatched. The CDR3 region is CASSFLAGNYEQYF. The CDR3 DNA reads TGTGCCAGCAGTTTCCTAGCGGGGAACTACGAGCAGTACTTC.

J is TRBJ2-3 and V is TRBV9; no reliable D call. The CDR3 loop spans 16 amino acids. Trimming shortened V by 3 bases and J by 0 bases, and 14 bases separated the two germline ends. Looked up from germline, CDR1 is SGDLS and CDR2 is YYNGEE. The chain's CDR3 is CASSARTITSTDTQYF. The CDR3 DNA reads as TGTGCCAGCAGCGCAAGAACTATTACTAGCACAGATACGCAGTATTTT.

The genes are TRBV27 and TRBJ1-2; D is ambiguous. V was shortened by 3 bases and J by 8 bases, with 13 bases between the two germline ends. Germline V gene lookup returns CDR1 MNHEY and CDR2 SMNVEV (reference sequence). There are 13 residues in the CDR3. The CDR3 DNA reads TGTGCCAGCAGTTTTCAGGCCGCGGGGGGCTACACCTTC. Translating it yields CASSFQAAGGYTF.

The CDR3 spells CASSGLKTVTYEQYF. The CDR3 DNA is TGTGCCAGCAGTGGACTAAAAACAGTGACCTACGAGCAGTACTTC. V is TRBV6-1 and J is TRBJ2-7; possibly TRBD2 for D (5 bases). V was cut by 4 bases and J by 2 bases, with 15 bases left in between. The CDR3 contains 15 residues. Germline V CDR1 and CDR2: MNHNS, SASEGT.

The gene calls are TRBV7-2 and TRBJ2-2; TRBD1 matches 9 bases. Germline V lookup: CDR1 SGHTA, CDR2 FQGNSA. J was trimmed by 1 base and V by 4 bases; bases with no gene match: 10. CDR3 length: 18 residues. The CDR3 bases are TGTGCCAGCAGCTATATGGGGACAGGGAATCTGAACACCGGGGAGCTGTTTTTT. As protein: CASSYMGTGNLNTGELFF.

The V gene is TRBV29-1, the J gene TRBJ2-7; TRBD1 matches at 9 bases. V lost 6 bases, J lost 2 bases, and 11 bases stayed unmatched. This CDR3 spans 15 amino acids. In germline, CDR1 is SQVTM, CDR2 ANQGSEA. This CDR3 reads CSVRAPGQGPYEQYF. The DNA of the CDR3 is TGCAGCGTGAGGGCTCCGGGACAGGGACCCTACGAGCAGTACTTC.

This chain links TRBV5-1 with TRBJ2-1, with TRBD1 identical over 10 bases. V dropped 4 bases and J dropped 8; count of bases not matched to a gene: 6. The CDR3 runs to 14 residues. Germline V gene data show CDR1 as SGHRS and CDR2 as YFSETQ. The CDR3 protein is CASSPGQGNYEQFF. CDR3 nucleotide sequence: TGCGCCAGCAGCCCGGGACAGGGGAACTATGAGCAGTTCTTC. The entire variable domain, with the rest obtained from reference TRBV5-1 and TRBJ2-1, is as follows: KAGVTQTPRYLIKTRGQQVTLSCSPISGHRSVSWYQQTPGQGLQFLFEYFSETQRNKGNFPGRFSGRQFSNSRSEMNVSTLELGDSALYLCASSPGQGNYEQFFGPGTRLTVL.

The chain has TRBV7-6 and TRBJ2-1, with TRBD2 matching over 11 bases. The CDR3 covers 15 residues. Germline V gives CDR1 SGHVS, CDR2 FNYEAQ. V shed 1 base and J 7 bases; nucleotides not matched to a gene: 3. Here the CDR3 DNA reads TGTGCCAGCAGCTTAGGTAGCGGGAGGGGAAATGAGCAGTTCTTC. This translates into CASSLGSGRGNEQFF.

Here the CDR3 DNA reads TGTGCCATCTCGGGGATTACTAGCATAACCTACAATGAGCAGTTCTTC. Protein sequence: CAISGITSITYNEQFF. The chain combines TRBV10-3 with TRBJ2-1; D is perhaps TRBD2 (6 bases). The CDR3 runs 16 residues. Germline CDR1 is ENHRY and CDR2 is SYGVKD. Trimming took off 8 bases at V and 2 bases at J, with 19 bases between the two ends.

V gene TRBV10-3 combines with J gene TRBJ1-4, with 9 bases identical to TRBD1. Germline loops: CDR1 ENHRY, CDR2 SYGVKD. Trimming cost V 2 bases and J 7 bases; bases outside gene matches: 2. This CDR3 region has 14 residues. As DNA, the CDR3 is TGTGCCATCAGTGAGCCGGGACAGGGTGAAAAACTGTTTTTT. It is translated as CAISEPGQGEKLFF.

This rearrangement joins TRBV2 to TRBJ2-7; weak D call: TRBD2 (6 bases). The CDR3 length is 15 residues. Germline assignment: CDR1 SNHLY and CDR2 FYNNEI. Trimming pared 3 bases from V and 1 base from J, leaving 13 bases between. In DNA, the CDR3 is TGTGCCAGCAGTGATCTAGCGTCGGGGTCCTACGAGCAGTACTTC. Amino acid sequence: CASSDLASGSYEQYF. The entire variable domain, with the rest obtained from reference TRBV2 and TRBJ2-7, is as follows: EPEVTQTPSHQVTQMGQEVILRCVPISNHLYFYWYRQILGQKVEFLVSFYNNEISEKSEIFDDQFSVERPDGSNFTLKIRSTKLEDSAMYFCASSDLASGSYEQYFGPGTRLTVT.

V usage is TRBV7-6 and J usage is TRBJ2-5, with D perhaps matching TRBD1 (5 bases). V lost 3 bases to trimming and J lost 4 bases, with 9 bases between them. From germline, CDR1 is SGHVS and CDR2 FNYEAQ. The CDR3 has 13 amino acids. The CDR3 is CASSFGAGETQYF. The CDR3 bases are TGTGCCAGCAGCTTTGGGGCTGGAGAGACCCAGTACTTC.

This chain uses TRBV30 with TRBJ2-7, with a tentative D call TRBD2 (5 bases). Trimming pared 2 bases from V and 3 bases from J, leaving 17 bases between. CDR1 is GTSNPN and CDR2 is SVGIG in the germline V gene (reference sequence). The CDR3 consists of 15 residues. This CDR3 reads CAWSFRVGILYEQYF. DNA for the CDR3: TGTGCCTGGAGTTTTCGGGTCGGGATTCTCTACGAGCAGTACTTC.

The gene calls are TRBV6-4 and TRBJ2-3, with 9 bases identical to TRBD2. The CDR3 is 15 amino acids. After removal of 4 bases from V and 2 bases from J, the junction contained 4 bases not matched to a gene. Germline CDR1 is MRHNA and CDR2 is SNTAGT. CDR3 bases: TGTGCCAGCAGTGCCTTAGCGGGGGACACAGATACGCAGTATTTT. Translated, it gives CASSALAGDTDTQYF.

The rearrangement links TRBV5-1 to TRBJ2-1; D possibly corresponds to TRBD2 (6 bases). Per the germline V gene, CDR1 is SGHRS and CDR2 is YFSETQ. CDR3 length equals 12 residues. Trimming took off 5 bases at V and 8 bases at J, with 11 bases between the two ends. CDR3 nucleotide sequence: TGCGCCAGCAGGCCGTGGAGGGATGAGCAGTTCTTC. It specifies CASRPWRDEQFF.

This rearrangement joins TRBV4-1 to TRBJ1-1, with D unresolved. The ends were cut back, 4 bases at V and 3 bases at J, with 12 bases in the middle. CDR1 and CDR2 from the germline V gene are MGHRA and YSYEKL. The CDR3 loop spans 14 amino acids. DNA for the CDR3: TGCGCCAGCAGCCGACAATTCGGGGACACTGAAGCTTTCTTT. Protein product: CASSRQFGDTEAFF.

Regarding this clone: Mismatch with germline at one junction end may stem from a read error. The chain carries TRBV7-7 and TRBJ2-1; the match to TRBD2 covers 14 bases. The CDR3 is 15 residues long. The germline V gene encodes CDR1 SSHAT and CDR2 FNYEAQ (reference sequence). In nucleotides, the CDR3 is TGTGCTAGCAGCCGGGGACTAGCGGGAGAAGGTGAGCAGTTCTTC. Amino acids: CASSRGLAGEGEQFF.